This T cell receptor (beta chain) stems from a study of T cell responses to AZD1222 COVID-19 vaccine. About this clone: Its antigen remains unknown.

Study results and caveats: White British people made up most donors, females outnumbered males, and clonal diversity was possibly underestimated.

CDR3 length equals 14 residues. Germline loops: CDR1 SGHDT, CDR2 YYEEEE. Unmatched junction bases numbered 7, after V lost 2 bases and J lost 7 bases. Data came from immunoSEQ multiplex PCR; TCRdb stores just in-frame clones and leaves some out. The top ten hold over 2% of the sample, which has more than 80,000 clones, 75% to 90% seen once. The V and J genes are TRBV5-6 and TRBJ2-3, with 7 bases that match TRBD2. This clonotype was obtained from an adult who received the AZD1222 COVID-19 vaccine. The sample consisted of peripheral blood, taken 28 days after the second AZD1222 dose. The CDR3 DNA sequence: TGTGCCAGCAGCTTATTCGGGAGCGGGAATACGCAGTATTTT. Encoded protein: CASSLFGSGNTQYF.